The rows below give T cell receptor beta chains drawn from one sample of a study of CD8+ T cells in alopecia areata. Sequencing used immunoSEQ multiplex PCR; TCRdb keeps in-frame clones, though not all of them. The data show 150,000 to 200,000 clones, approximately 56% seen once. Sequencing used CD4+ T cells sorted from blood, obtained at week 0. Every receptor here comes from a human donor with alopecia areata. The CDR3 runs from the conserved cysteine through the conserved F or W. A D gene is named only where the DNA matches it firmly. Size is omitted from some rows. Given values are once, few, many or a class for expanded clones.

>.|TRBJ1-2|TRBD1|TRBV18
TGTGCCAGCTCACGACAGGGGGCTAGCTATGGCTACACCTTC
CASSRQGASYGYTF
>.|TRBJ1-1|TRBD1|TRBV5-1
TGCGCCAGCAGCTTGGCGGGACAGGGCACTGAAGCTTTCTTT
CASSLAGQGTEAFF
>few|TRBJ1-4|TRBD1|TRBV2
TGTGCCAGCAGCCCCCCACCTGGGGTACAGGGGGCGGCTGAAAAACTGTTTTTT
CASSPPPGVQGAAEKLFF
>few|TRBJ2-1|TRBD2|TRBV29-1
TGCAGCGTTGAAGATCGAAGACTAGCGGGGGGGCACAGTGAGCAGTTCTTC
CSVEDRRLAGGHSEQFF
>.|TRBJ1-1|.|TRBV2
TGTGCCAGCAGTGAGGGGGAACTGAACACTGAAGCTTTCTTT
CASSEGELNTEAFF
>few|TRBJ2-7|.|TRBV4-2
TGTGCCAGCAGCCAAGGGCAGGATCTTCCCTCCGAGCAGTACTTC
CASSQGQDLPSEQYF
>.|TRBJ2-7|TRBD1|TRBV5-1
TGCGCCAGCAGCCCAACCCCGGGACAGGGATCTGGAGAGCAGTACTTC
CASSPTPGQGSGEQYF
>.|TRBJ1-1|.|TRBV6-1
TGTGCCAGCAGTGAATATTACGGGTTGGCTTTCTTT
CASSEYYGLAFF
>.|TRBJ2-3|.|TRBV28
TGTGCCAGCAGCCCGCTGGGGAGCACAGATACGCAGTATTTT
CASSPLGSTDTQYF
>few|TRBJ2-2|.|TRBV19
TGTGCCAGTAGTAGTCAGTGGATTTCGAACACCGGGGAGCTGTTTTTT
CASSSQWISNTGELFF
>.|TRBJ1-1|.|TRBV16
TGTGCCAGCAGCCAGCCGACAGGTCGGGAATCCACTGAAGCTTTCTTT
CASSQPTGRESTEAFF
>few|TRBJ1-1|.|TRBV27
TGTGCCAGCAGCCTCTCTATAGTGAACACTGAAGCTTTCTTT
CASSLSIVNTEAFF
>.|TRBJ1-5|.|TRBV2
TGTGCCAGCAGTCCCTTAAGGAGTGGCAATCAGCCCCAGCATTTT
CASSPLRSGNQPQHF
>few|TRBJ1-4|.|TRBV5-4
TGTGCCAGCAGCTTGAAAGGACAGAATGAAAAACTGTTTTTT
CASSLKGQNEKLFF
>.|TRBJ1-1|.|TRBV10-3
TGTGCCATCAGTGAGTCAGGTGCATGGAACACTGAAGCTTTCTTT
CAISESGAWNTEAFF
>.|TRBJ2-1|TRBD2|TRBV30
TGTGCCTGGAGTGTACTCGGTCTAGCGGGGGCGGGTGAGCAGTTCTTC
CAWSVLGLAGAGEQFF
>.|TRBJ2-5|.|TRBV29-1
TGCAGCGTTGTTGTGGCGGCCCAAGAGACCCAGTACTTC
CSVVVAAQETQYF
>.|TRBJ1-1|.|TRBV30
TGTGCCTGGACCACCGACTCTGGGTGGGCTTTCTTT
CAWTTDSGWAFF
>few|TRBJ2-3|TRBD2|TRBV6-5
TGTGCCAGCAGTTTGACTAGCGGGGGGGTGACAGATACGCAGTATTTT
CASSLTSGGVTDTQYF
>few|TRBJ1-1|.|TRBV30
TGTGCCTGGAGGCGGAAGGGGGTGAGCACTGAAGCTTTCTTT
CAWRRKGVSTEAFF
>.|TRBJ2-7|.|TRBV10-3
TGTGCCATCAGGGACACCTACGAGCAGTACTTC
CAIRDTYEQYF
>once|TRBJ1-1|.|TRBV29-1
TGCAGCGTGGTCATTTCGATTAACACTGAAGCTTTCTTT
CSVVISINTEAFF
>.|TRBJ2-3|TRBD2|TRBV6-5
TGTGCCAGCGCCGGGGGGAGGGCATCAGATACGCAGTATTTT
CASAGGRASDTQYF
>.|TRBJ2-3|TRBD1|TRBV29-1
TGCAGCGTGAGGGGACAGCAGGGCACAGATACGCAGTATTTT
CSVRGQQGTDTQYF
>.|TRBJ2-2|.|TRBV2
TGTGCCAGCAAGGTAGACTCCCGGCTGTTTTTT
CASKVDSRLFF
>once|TRBJ2-7|TRBD1|TRBV29-1
TGCAGCGTAGCCGGGACAGGGGGCTTATACGAGCAGTACTTC
CSVAGTGGLYEQYF
>few|TRBJ2-3|.|TRBV7-9
TGTGCCAGCAGCCGAGGCATGCATACGCAGTATTTT
CASSRGMHTQYF
>.|TRBJ2-2|.|TRBV5-6
TGTGCCAGCAGCTTGAGCAGCCCCGGGGAGCTGTTTTTT
CASSLSSPGELFF
>.|TRBJ2-1|TRBD1|TRBV27
TGTGCCAGCAGTCCCCGCCGCGGGACAGGGACCAATGAGCAGTTCTTC
CASSPRRGTGTNEQFF